This entry is about one TCR beta chain. The antigen is undetermined. The sample belongs to a study of T cells in localized non-small cell lung cancer. Study conclusions and caveats: T cell clonality was highest in uninvolved adjacent lung, above tumor. A denser population of T cells in blood accompanied longer overall survival. Sequencing was restricted to one tumor region; therefore, heterogeneity remains possible.

Clones were sequenced by immunoSEQ multiplex PCR, and TCRdb holds only the in-frame ones, with some missing. The sample comprises just over 20,000 clones, approximately 81% of which are singletons, and more than 15% rests with the top ten. This clonotype was obtained from a woman aged 35 to 75 with stage II squamous cell lung carcinoma. Specimen: PBMCs, collected before any cancer treatment.

In DNA, the CDR3 is TGTGCCAGCAGCCGGCCTGCGACTAGCGGAACCGAGCAGTACTTC. It encodes CASSRPATSGTEQYF. The rearrangement joins TRBV6-6 to TRBJ2-7; the match to TRBD2 covers 9 bases. The V segment lost 6 bases and the J segment 6 bases; nucleotides outside the gene matches: 12. The CDR3 loop spans 15 amino acids. CDR1 and CDR2 (germline): MNHNY, SVGAGI (reference sequence).